Presented here are 23 T cell receptor beta chains from one specimen sequenced in a study of blood T cell repertoires in COVID-19. The protocol was immunoSEQ multiplex PCR, while the TCRdb copy is restricted to in-frame clones and leaves out a portion. The repertoire holds about 190,000 clones, with under 85% as singletons. Specimen: peripheral blood. All receptors derive from a woman aged 40 to 49 with acute or convalescent COVID-19.

This clone has more than one count but fewer than ten. The chain combines TRBV7-9 with TRBJ2-5; D is perhaps TRBD2 (5 bases). Germline V lookup: CDR1 SEHNR, CDR2 FQNEAQ (reference sequence). This CDR3 is built from 16 residues. Between the trimmed V and J ends, which lost 5 bases and 2 bases, there was a span of 18 bases. The CDR3 sequence: CASSRPVQRIQETQYF. The CDR3 bases are TGTGCCAGCAGCCGTCCCGTCCAGCGGATACAAGAGACCCAGTACTTC. Looking up the rest from reference TRBV7-9 and TRBJ2-5 gives the full variable domain: DTGVSQNPRHKITKRGQNVTFRCDPISEHNRLYWYRQTLGQGPEFLTYFQNEAQLEKSRLLSDRFSAERPKGSFSTLEIQRTEQGDSAMYLCASSRPVQRIQETQYFGPGTRLLVL.

This chain connects TRBV19 to TRBJ2-3, with a tentative D call TRBD2 (6 bases). Trimming cost V 8 bases and J 0 bases, with 12 bases left between them. The CDR3 has 14 residues. Germline loops: CDR1 LNHDA, CDR2 SQIVND (reference sequence). The CDR3 reads CASRDLSSTDTQYF. The CDR3, as DNA: TGTGCCAGTCGGGACTTATCTAGCACAGATACGCAGTATTTT.

This chain uses TRBV5-1 with TRBJ2-3; 11 bases match TRBD2. The CDR3 length is 15 residues. Looked up from germline, CDR1 is SGHRS and CDR2 is YFSETQ. The ends lost 7 bases at V and 1 base at J; junction bases unmatched: 5. CDR3 loop: CASGTLAGGTDTQYF. The CDR3 nucleotides read TGCGCCAGCGGAACACTAGCGGGAGGCACAGATACGCAGTATTTT. Supplemented by reference TRBV5-1 and TRBJ2-3, the full variable domain reads KAGVTQTPRYLIKTRGQQVTLSCSPISGHRSVSWYQQTPGQGLQFLFEYFSETQRNKGNFPGRFSGRQFSNSRSEMNVSTLELGDSALYLCASGTLAGGTDTQYFGPGTRLTVL.

The chain couples TRBV18 to TRBJ1-2; tentatively, D is TRBD1 (5 bases). The V gene lost 2 bases and the J gene lost 7 bases, with 17 bases spanning the gap. The CDR3 runs 15 residues. Germline CDR1 is KGHSH and CDR2 is LQKENI. The CDR3 sequence: CASSPWGTGDGGYTF. The CDR3 DNA sequence: TGTGCCAGCTCACCATGGGGGACTGGGGATGGTGGCTACACCTTC.

The table lists this clone with a count of one. This chain connects TRBV19 to TRBJ2-7; 8 bases line up with TRBD2. Trimming removed 1 base from V and 3 bases from J; junction bases left unmatched: 8. CDR1 and CDR2 (germline): LNHDA, SQIVND (reference sequence). This CDR3 contains 16 residues. The CDR3 DNA follows: TGTGCCAGTAGTATAGCGGGAGGGGCAGGCCTCTACGAGCAGTACTTC. Translation gives CASSIAGGAGLYEQYF. Together with reference TRBV19 and TRBJ2-7, the CDR3 gives the full variable domain: DGGITQSPKYLFRKEGQNVTLSCEQNLNHDAMYWYRQDPGQGLRLIYYSQIVNDFQKGDIAEGYSVSREKKESFPLTVTSAQKNPTAFYLCASSIAGGAGLYEQYFGPGTRLTVT.

The gene calls are TRBV6-2 or TRBV6-3 and TRBJ1-5; no clear D. Trimming stripped 6 bases from V and 0 bases from J, with 9 bases between. This CDR3 region has 14 residues. Germline values: CDR1 MNHEY, CDR2 SVGEGT. CDR3 nucleotide sequence: TGTGCCAGCAGCCAACAGAATAGCAATCAGCCCCAGCATTTT. Translating it yields CASSQQNSNQPQHF.

The chain joins TRBV24-1 to TRBJ1-1; TRBD1 aligns across 8 bases. The V gene's germline CDR1 is KGHDR and CDR2 SFDVKD. The CDR3 is 17 residues long. Trimming took 4 bases from V and 0 from J; bases not matched to a gene: 9. CDR3 nucleotide sequence: TGTGCCACCAGTGAGAACCCAGGGGGCGGAATGAACACTGAAGCTTTCTTT. Amino acids: CATSENPGGGMNTEAFF.

This clone was picked up one time. The CDR3 loop reads CASGTWLDYGYTF. The DNA of the CDR3 is TGTGCCAGCGGGACATGGCTGGACTATGGCTACACCTTC. The chain combines TRBV27 with TRBJ1-2; D is perhaps TRBD1 (6 bases). Trimming removed 8 bases from V and 3 bases from J, with 13 bases in between. The CDR3 consists of 13 residues. Germline loops: CDR1 MNHEY, CDR2 SMNVEV (reference sequence).

This chain joins TRBV11-1 and TRBJ2-1, with TRBD2 matching over 9 bases. Germline values: CDR1 SGHAT, CDR2 FQDESV (reference sequence). The CDR3 length is 15 residues. V lost 3 bases to trimming and J lost 6 bases; unmatched junction nucleotides: 6. CDR3 nucleotide sequence: TGTGCCAGCAGCTTGGGGCTAGCGGGAATCAATGAGCAGTTCTTC. Translating it yields CASSLGLAGINEQFF.

This clone was seen a single time. This sequence joins TRBV30 and TRBJ2-2; 7 bases fit TRBD1. This CDR3 has 20 amino acids. Germline loops: CDR1 GTSNPN, CDR2 SVGIG (reference sequence). The junction had 22 bases not matched to a gene; V was cut back by 0 bases and J by 6 bases. The CDR3 region has the DNA TGTGCCTGGAGTGTATATCTCGGGGACAGCCCAAGAAGGTCCCCCGGGGAGCTGTTTTTT. This translates into CAWSVYLGDSPRRSPGELFF. Full variable domain (missing parts from reference TRBV30 and TRBJ2-2): SQTIHQWPATLVQPVGSPLSLECTVEGTSNPNLYWYRQAAGRGLQLLFYSVGIGQISSEVPQNLSASRPQDRQFILSSKKLLLSDSGFYLCAWSVYLGDSPRRSPGELFFGEGSRLTVL.

The gene calls are TRBV4-1 and TRBJ2-2, with 9 bases lining up with TRBD1. V lost 4 bases and J lost 6; bases outside the gene matches: 9. From germline, CDR1 is MGHRA and CDR2 YSYEKL. The CDR3 is 16 amino acids. The CDR3 region is CASSPNRGREAGELFF. Written as DNA, the CDR3 is TGCGCCAGCAGCCCGAACAGGGGGCGAGAGGCCGGGGAGCTGTTTTTT.

The chain is built from TRBV7-2 and TRBJ1-6; maybe TRBD1 (6 bases). Per the germline V gene, CDR1 is SGHTA and CDR2 is FQGNSA. The V and J ends lost 1 base and 7 bases respectively, with 14 bases between them. The CDR3 has 16 amino acids. The CDR3 here is CASSLVFGGLNSPLHF. In DNA form, the CDR3 reads TGTGCCAGCAGCTTAGTTTTCGGGGGGCTGAATTCACCCCTCCACTTT.

The chain has TRBV29-1 and TRBJ2-7; 8 bases fit TRBD1. The J segment lost 5 bases and the V segment lost 6 bases, leaving 18 bases of the junction unmatched. CDR3 length: 16 amino acids. Germline V gene data show CDR1 as SQVTM and CDR2 as ANQGSEA. The CDR3 is CSVETGEGGLGNEQYF. The CDR3 DNA reads as TGCAGCGTAGAGACAGGGGAAGGGGGCCTTGGCAACGAGCAGTACTTC.

This clone was observed once. The CDR3 bases are TGTGCCAGCAGCCAAGATTTGAGGGGGGGCCAAGAGACCCAGTACTTC. Translated, it gives CASSQDLRGGQETQYF. The chain combines TRBV3-1 (or the pseudogene TRBV3-2) with TRBJ2-5; perhaps TRBD2 as D (7 bases). The CDR3 is 16 residues long. V was pared by 0 bases and J by 1 base, with 12 bases between. Germline lookup yields CDR1 LGHDT and CDR2 YNNKEL (reference sequence).

The V and J genes are TRBV24-1 and TRBJ2-5; 7 bases are a match to TRBD1. Unmatched junction bases numbered 4, after V lost 3 bases and J lost 7 bases. Germline CDR1 is KGHDR and CDR2 is SFDVKD. This CDR3 spans 13 amino acids. The CDR3 sequence is CATSDHRGRTQYF. The CDR3 nucleotides read TGTGCCACCAGTGATCACAGGGGAAGGACCCAGTACTTC.

V gene TRBV2 combines with J gene TRBJ1-5; 7 nucleotides line up with TRBD1. Germline V gene data show CDR1 as SNHLY and CDR2 as FYNNEI. V dropped 5 bases and J dropped 7; count of bases not matched to a gene: 8. CDR3 size: 14 residues. CDR3 in DNA: TGTGCCAGCAGTTTGACAGGGACGGGGCAGCCCCAGCATTTT. This codes for CASSLTGTGQPQHF.

The rearrangement joins TRBV5-5 to TRBJ1-3, with D uncertain. V was clipped by 4 bases and J by 4 bases, with 15 bases between them. The CDR3 is 15 amino acids. CDR1 is SGHKS, CDR2 YYEKEE, per germline (reference sequence). The chain's CDR3 is CASSLYSRGGNTIYF. The CDR3 nucleotides are TGTGCCAGCAGCCTATACTCGCGGGGAGGAAACACCATATATTTT.

A word on this clone: Other DNA sequences in this specimen translate into the identical CDR3. The rearrangement links TRBV6-1 to TRBJ2-1; 7 nucleotides align to TRBD2. The germline gives CDR1 MNHNS, CDR2 SASEGT. The CDR3 is 14 amino acids. V shed 2 bases, J shed 3 bases, and the junction held 1 base outside the gene matches. Here the CDR3 reads CASSELAGYNEQFF. CDR3 in DNA: TGTGCCAGCAGTGAATTAGCGGGCTACAATGAGCAGTTCTTC.

The chain is built from TRBV20-1 and TRBJ1-1; TRBD1 is a possible D gene (5 bases). The CDR3 loop spans 11 amino acids. The V gene lost 6 bases and the J gene lost 5 bases, with 10 bases spanning the gap. Germline lookup yields CDR1 DFQATT and CDR2 SNEGSKA (reference sequence). The CDR3 coding sequence is TGCAGTGCCACCGGGGGAACTGAAGCTTTCTTT. As protein: CSATGGTEAFF.

As for this clone: The sample carries other DNA sequences with the same CDR3. The CDR3 loop reads CASSLVGAGTDTQYF. The CDR3 coding sequence is TGTGCCAGCAGCTTGGTGGGGGCTGGCACAGATACGCAGTATTTT. This sequence joins TRBV7-2 and TRBJ2-3, with D perhaps matching TRBD1 (6 bases). CDR3 size: 15 residues. Trimming cost V 3 bases and J 1 base, with 11 bases left between them. CDR1 and CDR2 (germline): SGHTA, FQGNSA.

The chain uses TRBV4-2 and TRBJ2-6; 7 positions agree with TRBD2. This CDR3 has 16 residues. After removal of 4 bases from V and 0 bases from J, the junction contained 3 bases not matched to a gene. Germline assignment: CDR1 LGHNA and CDR2 YNFKEQ. Here the CDR3 DNA reads TGTGCCAGCAGCCCCCGGACTAGCTCTGGGGCCAACGTCCTGACTTTC. This translates into CASSPRTSSGANVLTF.

This rearrangement joins TRBV10-3 to TRBJ2-1, with D possibly being TRBD2 (5 bases). Between the trimmed V and J ends, which lost 0 bases and 0 bases, there was a span of 9 bases. The CDR3 runs to 16 residues. Germline lookup yields CDR1 ENHRY and CDR2 SYGVKD. The CDR3 DNA sequence: TGTGCCATCAGTGAGTCTCCGGGAAGCTCCTACAATGAGCAGTTCTTC. Amino acid sequence: CAISESPGSSYNEQFF.

The V call is TRBV13, the J call TRBJ1-6, with 7 bases fitting TRBD1. Germline V CDR1 and CDR2: PRHDT, FYEKMQ (reference sequence). V lost 5 bases to trimming and J lost 9 bases; unmatched junction nucleotides: 10. The CDR3 runs to 15 residues. The CDR3 nucleotides are TGTGCCAGCAGCCCAAAGACAGGGTGGCCTTCACCCCTCCACTTT. It specifies CASSPKTGWPSPLHF.